The sequence of this T cell receptor beta chain was determined in a study of cytomegalovirus exposure and HLA in healthy donors (dated by TCRdb to the late 2010s). Regarding the complete study: The 666 repertoires of the first cohort and the 110 or so validation repertoires were produced on the same platform, according to a later analysis. The study aimed to test whether cataloging public T cell receptors could reveal signatures of past pathogen exposure. A separate validation cohort of over 95 different subjects was used in addition to the 666-subject first cohort. To predict cytomegalovirus infection status, the study combined high-throughput TCR immunosequencing, statistical association of individual TCRs with disease status, and machine learning.

Donors formed part of the validation cohort, which comprised 120 subjects and was distinct from the first cohort of under 850 subjects. CDR1 and CDR2, per the germline V gene, are SGDLS and YYNGEE. There are 14 amino acids in the CDR3, from cysteine to phenylalanine inclusive. Only CDR3 DNA remains: 42 bases, in frame from the first base. Unmatched junction bases come to 6, with V trimmed by 4 bases and J by 6 bases. Worth noting for this clone: The clone's antigen remains unknown. No clone much larger than this one lies a single base away; base qualities are absent.

General findings and caveats noted by the study authors: It was suggested by the authors that the approach could potentially be generalized to other disease states and immunological phenotypes. In vitro tests confirmed that three of the cytomegalovirus-associated TCR beta chains recognize cytomegalovirus antigens. A later analysis lacked HLA typing for the validation cohort, so it scored co-occurrence in that cohort across all 120 or so repertoires. Most TCR sequences were seen in very few donors, while some public TCRs were found in many individuals. The study listed 150 to 200 TCR beta chains as associated with cytomegalovirus. Of the cluster scores, approximately 94% were above 0 in a later analysis, which found that TCRs clustered in the first cohort also tended to co-occur in the approximately 130 validation repertoires. In both the original and validation cohorts, the classifier was reported to diagnose cytomegalovirus status with high specificity and sensitivity.

Library construction relied on the immunoSEQ multiplex PCR assay. In the paper's pipeline: To diagnose cytomegalovirus status from the catalog of TCR beta chain sequences, a statistical classification framework was built. The table comes from immuneACCESS by way of TCRdb, which keeps in-frame sequences with V and J called. Part of the clones is missing from these tables; in studies checked, under half for an unresolved V gene and the rest for unknown reasons. V and J calls and clone size follow that table, whereas D and trimming were derived from the DNA. The sample yields roughly 140,000 clones; roughly 89% were counted once. The ten largest account for about 3.5% of the sample.

The chain employs TRBV9 and TRBJ2-3, with 9 bases matching TRBD1. Sequencing was carried out using PBMCs. The receptor was isolated from a young woman in good health and CMV-seropositive. The CDR3 is CASSFRDRADTQYF. The sequenced DNA: TGTGCCAGCAGCTTCCGGGACAGGGCCGATACGCAGTATTTT.